Shown below are 18 T cell receptor beta chains from a single sample sequenced in a study of CD8+CD57+ T cells in acquired aplastic anemia. Individuals selected for sequencing had exhibited CD8+CD57+ cell expansion on flow cytometry. Profiling that covered TCR beta VDJ and CDR3 relied on genomic DNA as its template. TCRdb re-called the reads through MiXCR, storing one row per CDR3 protein. The table shows about 160,000 distinct CDR3 sequences, with around 52% occurring only once. Input material: sorted CD4+, CD8+, or CD8+CD57+ T cells (not recorded which) from PBMCs. These receptors all stem from a human donor with aplastic anemia.

A single count supports this clonotype. The V gene is TRBV2, the J gene TRBJ1-4; D perhaps matches TRBD1 (5 bases). Germline CDR1 and CDR2: SNHLY and FYNNEI. Trimming pared 5 bases from V and 7 bases from J, leaving 14 bases between. This CDR3 contains 14 residues. CDR3 protein: CASSTPGLAEKLFF. The CDR3 DNA is TGTGCCAGCAGTACTCCGGGACTGGCTGAAAAACTGTTTTTT.

Turning to this clonotype: A much larger clone is a single base away; this may be a read error. The chain joins TRBV9 to TRBJ2-7, with TRBD2 matching over 7 bases. This CDR3 is built from 16 residues. Germline CDR1 and CDR2: SGDLS and YYNGEE. The chain's CDR3 is CAGSVEAGRPPYEQYF. CDR3 coding DNA: TGTGCCGGCAGCGTAGAAGCGGGACGACCCCCCTACGAGCAGTACTTC.

Comments on this clonotype: Since no conserved phenylalanine or tryptophan closes the CDR3, a read error is the likely cause. V and J are TRBV20-1 and TRBJ1-3; 7 bases map to TRBD1. Germline CDR1 reads DFQATT; CDR2 reads SNEGSKA (reference sequence). With V trimmed by 6 bases and J by 0 bases, 14 bases remained unmatched. This CDR3 has 17 residues. The CDR3 nucleotides read TGCAGTGCCAATAGTTGGGACAGCCGGCGCTCTGGAAACACCATATATTTG. It yields the protein CSANSWDSRRSGNTIYL.

This rearrangement joins TRBV10-3 to TRBJ1-2; a weak D match, TRBD1 (6 bases). The CDR3 loop spans 11 amino acids. The ends were cut back, 10 bases at V and 8 bases at J, with 14 bases in the middle. Germline V gene data show CDR1 as ENHRY and CDR2 as SYGVKD. The CDR3 region has the DNA TGTGCCACCTGGGGGCAGGGAGGCTACACCTTC. Translated: CATWGQGGYTF.

V is TRBV19 and J is TRBJ2-7, with 9 bases that match TRBD1. The CDR3 sequence is 14 residues long. The germline V gene has CDR1 LNHDA and CDR2 SQIVND (reference sequence). Germline trimming cut 4 bases from V and 7 bases from J; bases unmatched to any gene: 8. Written as DNA, the CDR3 is TGTGCCAGTAGTAGATCAGGGACAGGGACGGAGCAGTACTTC. Translated, it gives CASSRSGTGTEQYF.

This clonotype was counted only a few times. The rearrangement uses TRBV29-1 and TRBJ1-2, with D perhaps matching TRBD1 (5 bases). Germline V gene lookup returns CDR1 SQVTM and CDR2 ANQGSEA. CDR3 length equals 17 residues. V was trimmed by 3 bases and J by 0 bases, leaving 20 bases between them. CDR3 sequence: CSVDLNDRGTANYGYTF. CDR3 DNA: TGCAGCGTTGATTTGAATGACCGCGGGACCGCTAACTATGGCTACACCTTC. Combining the CDR3 with reference TRBV29-1 and TRBJ1-2 gives the whole variable domain SAVISQKPSRDICQRGTSLTIQCQVDSQVTMMFWYRQQPGQSLTLIATANQGSEATYESGFVIDKFPISRPNLTFSTLTVSNMSPEDSSIYLCSVDLNDRGTANYGYTFGSGTRLTVV.

The chain couples TRBV20-1 to TRBJ1-6; 8 bases agree with TRBD1. This CDR3 spans 16 amino acids. Germline V lookup: CDR1 DFQATT, CDR2 SNEGSKA (reference sequence). V dropped 1 base and J dropped 7; count of bases not matched to a gene: 9. The CDR3 loop reads CSARGEQDRENSPLHF. The CDR3 bases are TGCAGTGCTAGAGGGGAGCAGGACAGGGAGAATTCACCCCTCCACTTT.

This clonotype was seen repeatedly, ten times or more. The chain uses TRBV29-1 and TRBJ1-2; tentatively, D is TRBD1 (6 bases). In germline, CDR1 is SQVTM, CDR2 ANQGSEA. The CDR3 loop spans 17 amino acids. V was cut by 4 bases and J by 4 bases, with 25 bases left in between. This CDR3 reads CSVVGGGQPKLFYGYTF. The DNA of the CDR3 is TGCAGCGTTGTCGGGGGGGGACAACCGAAATTATTCTATGGCTACACCTTC.

Points on this clonotype: Because the CDR3's place on the DNA is in doubt, the DNA is left out and the CDR3 is given as listed by TCRdb. CDR3: CTSVPATGQGHEQYF. The V and J genes are TRBV15 and TRBJ2-7; the D call of TRBD1 is as the table states it, not checked on the DNA. 15 amino acids form the CDR3, both terminal residues included. Per germline, CDR1 LNHNV and CDR2 YYDKDF (reference sequence).

The sample holds many counts of this clonotype. This chain links TRBV11-2 with TRBJ2-7, with D hard to call. Trimming removed 6 bases from V and 0 bases from J, with 18 bases in between. There are 16 residues in the CDR3. From germline, CDR1 is SGHAT and CDR2 FQNNGV. CDR3 sequence: CASSLTTEGSSYEQYF. DNA of the CDR3: TGTGCCAGCAGTTTGACGACCGAAGGTAGCTCCTACGAGCAGTACTTC.

The chain employs TRBV19 and TRBJ2-7; 11 bases fit TRBD2. CDR3 length: 12 residues. The V segment lost 4 bases and the J segment 7 bases; nucleotides outside the gene matches: 0. CDR1 LNHDA and CDR2 SQIVND come from the germline V gene (reference sequence). The CDR3, as DNA: TGTGCCAGTAGTACTAGCGGGAGGGAGCAGTACTTC. It is translated as CASSTSGREQYF.

The CDR3 here is CASSLAVTTYEQYF. The CDR3 DNA is TGTGCCAGCAGCTTAGCGGTCACTACCTACGAGCAGTACTTC. The rearrangement joins TRBV7-6 to TRBJ2-7; D unresolved. Germline CDR1 and CDR2: SGHVS and FNYEAQ. The CDR3 sequence is 14 residues long. The V end was cut by 0 bases, the J end by 2 bases, with 8 bases between.

The chain uses TRBV12-3 or TRBV12-4 and TRBJ2-3; 10 bases fit TRBD2. This CDR3 is 16 amino acids long. The V gene end was trimmed by 2 bases and the J gene end by 7 bases; junction bases not matched to a gene: 9. DNA for the CDR3: TGTGCCAGCAGTTTACAAGCGGGAGGGCCAGCAAATACGCAGTATTTT. This sequence encodes CASSLQAGGPANTQYF.

The chain links TRBV30 to TRBJ1-1; D remains ambiguous. With 5 bases removed from V and 0 bases from J, the gap between germline ends came to 7 bases. Per germline, CDR1 GTSNPN and CDR2 SVGIG (reference sequence). This CDR3 contains 12 residues. The CDR3 DNA reads TGTGCCTGGGGCTCCCTGAACACTGAAGCTTTCTTT. It codes for CAWGSLNTEAFF.

The V call is TRBV18, the J call TRBJ2-3; maybe TRBD1 (6 bases). Looked up from germline, CDR1 is KGHSH and CDR2 is LQKENI. The CDR3 is 15 residues long. V was pared by 6 bases and J by 5 bases, with 18 bases between. DNA of the CDR3: TGTGCCAGCTCCCAGGACAGCGCCAGTCTAGATACGCAGTATTTT. Protein sequence: CASSQDSASLDTQYF.

Ten or more counts support this clonotype. V is TRBV12-3 or TRBV12-4 and J is TRBJ2-7, with 11 bases lining up with TRBD2. The CDR3 is 16 amino acids. J lost 2 bases, V lost 6 bases, and 9 bases had no gene match. CDR3 coding DNA: TGTGCCAGCAGCATTACTCTAGCGGGGGGCCCCTACGAGCAGTACTTC. It specifies CASSITLAGGPYEQYF.

This clonotype was seen repeatedly, ten times or more. The V and J genes are TRBV30 and TRBJ1-2; the D gene is possibly TRBD1 (5 bases). V lost 2 bases, J lost 6 bases, and 13 bases lay in between. Germline-derived CDR1 and CDR2 are GTSNPN and SVGIG (reference sequence). The CDR3 sequence is 13 residues long. The CDR3: CAWSTGQGDGYTF. CDR3 DNA sequence: TGTGCCTGGAGTACGGGGCAGGGCGATGGCTACACCTTC. The variable domain in full, completed from reference TRBV30 and TRBJ1-2, reads SQTIHQWPATLVQPVGSPLSLECTVEGTSNPNLYWYRQAAGRGLQLLFYSVGIGQISSEVPQNLSASRPQDRQFILSSKKLLLSDSGFYLCAWSTGQGDGYTFGSGTRLTVV.

This clonotype showed up just once. V usage is TRBV12-3 or TRBV12-4 and J usage is TRBJ2-7, with D possibly being TRBD1 (6 bases). The CDR3 covers 12 residues. V was trimmed by 8 bases and J by 11 bases, leaving 19 bases between them. This CDR3 reads CASGQGSIEEYF. In nucleotides, the CDR3 is TGTGCCAGCGGGCAGGGGTCCATTGAGGAGTACTTC.